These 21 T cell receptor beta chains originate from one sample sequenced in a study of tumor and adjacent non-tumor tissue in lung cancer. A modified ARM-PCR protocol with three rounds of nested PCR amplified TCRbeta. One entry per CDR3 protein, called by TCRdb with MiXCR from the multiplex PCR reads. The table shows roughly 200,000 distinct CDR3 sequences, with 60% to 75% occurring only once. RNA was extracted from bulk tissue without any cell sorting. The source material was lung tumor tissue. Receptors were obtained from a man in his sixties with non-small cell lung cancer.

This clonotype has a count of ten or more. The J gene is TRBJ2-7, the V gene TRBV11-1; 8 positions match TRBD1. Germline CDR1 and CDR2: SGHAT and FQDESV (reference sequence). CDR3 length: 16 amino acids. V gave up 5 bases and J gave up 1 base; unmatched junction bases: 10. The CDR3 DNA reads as TGTGCCAGCAGCCCAGTCCCCCGGGACAGGTCCTACGAGCAGTACTTC. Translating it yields CASSPVPRDRSYEQYF.

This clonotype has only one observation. CDR3 loop: CARSLQLTEAFF. Here the CDR3 DNA reads TGTGCCAGGAGCTTGCAACTGACTGAAGCTTTCTTT. The rearrangement uses TRBV6-1 and TRBJ1-1, with no clear D. V was pared by 9 bases and J by 5 bases, with 13 bases between. The germline gives CDR1 MNHNS, CDR2 SASEGT. The CDR3 contains 12 residues.

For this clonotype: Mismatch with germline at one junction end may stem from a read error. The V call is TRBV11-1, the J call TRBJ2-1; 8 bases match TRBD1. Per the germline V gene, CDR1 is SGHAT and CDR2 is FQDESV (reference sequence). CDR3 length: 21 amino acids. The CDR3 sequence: CANSLAWGRGLSRSSYNHQFF. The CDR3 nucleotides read TGTGCCAACAGCTTAGCTTGGGGCAGGGGGCTTAGTCGAAGCTCCTACAATCATCAGTTCTTC.

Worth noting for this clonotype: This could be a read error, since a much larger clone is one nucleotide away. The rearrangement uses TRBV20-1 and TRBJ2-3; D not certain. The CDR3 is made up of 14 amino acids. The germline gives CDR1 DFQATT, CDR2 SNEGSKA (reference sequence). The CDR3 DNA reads TGCAGTGCTATTTTGTCCAGCTCTATAGATATGCAGTATTTT. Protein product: CSAILSSSIDMQYF.

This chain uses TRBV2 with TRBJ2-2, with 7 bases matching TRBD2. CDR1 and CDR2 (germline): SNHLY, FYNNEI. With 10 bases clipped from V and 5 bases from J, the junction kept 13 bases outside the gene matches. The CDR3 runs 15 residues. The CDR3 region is CATAREHGGTGELFF. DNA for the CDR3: TGTGCCACGGCCAGAGAACACGGGGGGACCGGGGAGCTGTTTTTT.

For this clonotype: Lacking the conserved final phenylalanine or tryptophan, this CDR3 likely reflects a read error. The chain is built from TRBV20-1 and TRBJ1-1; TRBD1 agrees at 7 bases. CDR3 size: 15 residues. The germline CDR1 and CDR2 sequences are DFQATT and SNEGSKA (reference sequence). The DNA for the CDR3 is TGCAGTACTAGAGAGGCCAGGGGGGTGGGCACTGAAGCTTTCCTT. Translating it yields CSTREARGVGTEAFL.

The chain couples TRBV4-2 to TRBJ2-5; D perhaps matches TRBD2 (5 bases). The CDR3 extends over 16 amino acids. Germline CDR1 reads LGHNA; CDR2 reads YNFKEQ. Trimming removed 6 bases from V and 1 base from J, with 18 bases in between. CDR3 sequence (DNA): TGTGCCAGCAGTCAAACTACATGGAGGACCCAAGAGACCCAGTACTTC. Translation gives CASSQTTWRTQETQYF.

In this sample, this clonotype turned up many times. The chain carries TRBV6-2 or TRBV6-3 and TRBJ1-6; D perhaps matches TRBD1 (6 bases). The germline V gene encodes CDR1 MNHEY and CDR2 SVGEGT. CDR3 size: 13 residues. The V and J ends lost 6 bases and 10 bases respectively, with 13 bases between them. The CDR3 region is CASRDRSGSPLHF. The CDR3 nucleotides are TGTGCCAGCAGGGACAGATCGGGGTCACCCCTCCACTTT.

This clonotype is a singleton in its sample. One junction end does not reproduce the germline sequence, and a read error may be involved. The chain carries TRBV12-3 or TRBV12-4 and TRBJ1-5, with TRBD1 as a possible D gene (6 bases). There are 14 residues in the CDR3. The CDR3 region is CASSLVGGGQPKHF. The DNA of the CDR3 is TGTGCCAGCAGTTTGGTCGGGGGTGGACAGCCCAAGCATTTT.

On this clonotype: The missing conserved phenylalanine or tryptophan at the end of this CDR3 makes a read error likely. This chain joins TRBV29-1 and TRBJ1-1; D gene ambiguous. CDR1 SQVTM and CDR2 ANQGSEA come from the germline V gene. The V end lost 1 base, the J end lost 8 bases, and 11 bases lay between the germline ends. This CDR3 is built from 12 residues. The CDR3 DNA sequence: TGCAGCGTTGAAGGTGGATCCCCGGAAGCTTTCATT. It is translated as CSVEGGSPEAFI.

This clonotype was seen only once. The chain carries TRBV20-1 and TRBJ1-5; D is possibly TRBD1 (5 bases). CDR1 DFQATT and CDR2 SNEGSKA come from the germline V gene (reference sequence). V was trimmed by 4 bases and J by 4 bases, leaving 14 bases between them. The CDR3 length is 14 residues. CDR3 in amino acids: CSAKPQEWNQPQHF. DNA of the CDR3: TGCAGTGCTAAACCACAGGAGTGGAATCAGCCCCAGCATTTT.

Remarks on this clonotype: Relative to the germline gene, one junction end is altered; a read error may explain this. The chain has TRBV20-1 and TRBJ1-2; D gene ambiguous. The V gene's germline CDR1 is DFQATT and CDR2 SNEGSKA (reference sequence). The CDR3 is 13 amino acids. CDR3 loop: CSACQEAYYGYSF. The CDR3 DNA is TGCAGTGCTTGCCAGGAAGCCTACTATGGCTACAGCTTC.

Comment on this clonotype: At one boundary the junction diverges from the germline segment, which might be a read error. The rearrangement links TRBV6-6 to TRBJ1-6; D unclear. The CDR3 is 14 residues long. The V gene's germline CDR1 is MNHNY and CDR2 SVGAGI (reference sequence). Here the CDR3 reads CASSRAARDSPLHF. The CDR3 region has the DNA TGTGCCAGCAGTAGGGCGGCAAGGGATTCACCCCTACACTTT.

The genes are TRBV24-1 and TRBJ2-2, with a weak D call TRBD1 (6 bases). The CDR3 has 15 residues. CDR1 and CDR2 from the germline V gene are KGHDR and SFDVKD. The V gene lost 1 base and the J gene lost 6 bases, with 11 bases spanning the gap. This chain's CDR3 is CATSDFGRGAGELFF. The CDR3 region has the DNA TGTGCCACCAGTGATTTTGGCAGGGGAGCCGGGGAGCTGTTTTTT.

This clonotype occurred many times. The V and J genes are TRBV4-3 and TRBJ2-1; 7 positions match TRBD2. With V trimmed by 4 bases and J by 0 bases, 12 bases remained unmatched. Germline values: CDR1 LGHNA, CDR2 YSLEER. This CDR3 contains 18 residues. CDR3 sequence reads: CASSRSSGFSSSYNEQFF. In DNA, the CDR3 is TGCGCCAGCAGCCGATCTAGCGGATTCTCAAGCTCCTACAATGAGCAGTTCTTC.

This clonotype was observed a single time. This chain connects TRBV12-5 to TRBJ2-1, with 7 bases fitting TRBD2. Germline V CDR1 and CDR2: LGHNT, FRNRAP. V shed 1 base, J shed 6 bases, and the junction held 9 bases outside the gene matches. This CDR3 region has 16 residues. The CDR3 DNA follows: TGTGCTAGTGGTTTGGGGCTGGGGACGGGGGGCAATGAGCAGTTCTTC. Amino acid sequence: CASGLGLGTGGNEQFF.

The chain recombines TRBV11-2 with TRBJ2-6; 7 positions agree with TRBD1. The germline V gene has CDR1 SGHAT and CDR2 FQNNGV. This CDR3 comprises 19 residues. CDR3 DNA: TGTGCTAACAGCTTACTTCCAAAGGACAGGCCCTCTGGGGCCAACGTCCTGACTTTC. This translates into CANSLLPKDRPSGANVLTF.

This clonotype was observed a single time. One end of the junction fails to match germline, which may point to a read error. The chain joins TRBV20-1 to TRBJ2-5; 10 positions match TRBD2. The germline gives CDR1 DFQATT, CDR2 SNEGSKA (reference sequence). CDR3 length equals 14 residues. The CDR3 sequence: CSASSAGGRETQYF. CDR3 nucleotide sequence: TGCAGTGCTAGTTCAGCGGGGGGGCGGGAGACTCAGTACTTC.

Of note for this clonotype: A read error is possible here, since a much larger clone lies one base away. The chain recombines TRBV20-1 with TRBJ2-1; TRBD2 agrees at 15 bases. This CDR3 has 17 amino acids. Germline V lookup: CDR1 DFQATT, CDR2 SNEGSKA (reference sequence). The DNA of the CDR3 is TGCAGTGCCGAGGGACTAGCGGGAGGCTTTGGCTACAATGAGCACTTCTTC. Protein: CSAEGLAGGFGYNEHFF.

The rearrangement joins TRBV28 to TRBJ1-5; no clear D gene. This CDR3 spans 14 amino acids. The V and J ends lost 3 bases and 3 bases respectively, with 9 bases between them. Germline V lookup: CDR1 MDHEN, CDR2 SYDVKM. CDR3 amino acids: CASSFTPHNQPQHF. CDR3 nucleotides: TGTGCCAGCAGTTTCACCCCGCACAATCAGCCCCAGCATTTT.

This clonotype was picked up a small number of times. CDR3 nucleotides: TGTGCCAGCAGCCCCCTTCTACGAAACGATGCCTACGAGCAGTACTTC. Translating it yields CASSPLLRNDAYEQYF. The rearrangement joins TRBV5-5 to TRBJ2-7; no reliable D call. There are 16 residues in the CDR3. From germline, CDR1 is SGHKS and CDR2 YYEKEE (reference sequence). V was cut by 4 bases and J by 2 bases, with 19 bases left in between.